The rows below give T cell receptor beta chains drawn from one sample of a study of T cell responses to AZD1222 COVID-19 vaccine. Data came from immunoSEQ multiplex PCR; TCRdb stores just in-frame clones and leaves some out. The sample carries 150,000 or so clones, around nine tenths recorded once. Source: peripheral blood, taken on day 0 of AZD1222 vaccination. The origin of the receptors is an adult in good health. The CDR3 runs from the conserved cysteine through the conserved F or W. Each record gives: V gene, J gene, D gene, clone size, CDR3 DNA, CDR3 protein. A D gene is named only where the DNA matches it firmly. Rows may omit the clone size; those that give it use once, few, many or a size class.

v_gene: TRBV6-5
j_gene: TRBJ2-7
d_gene: -
abundance: -
CDR3nt: TGTGCCAGCAAAAATTTAGAAGAGCAGTACTTC
CDR3aa: CASKNLEEQYF

v_gene: TRBV19
j_gene: TRBJ2-1
d_gene: -
abundance: -
CDR3nt: TGTGCCAGTAGTCCCAACCGGGAAGGTGAGCAGTTCTTC
CDR3aa: CASSPNREGEQFF

v_gene: TRBV11-2
j_gene: TRBJ2-7
d_gene: -
abundance: -
CDR3nt: TGTGCCAGCAGCTATCCCGGGACTCTGTCCTACGAGCAGTACTTC
CDR3aa: CASSYPGTLSYEQYF

v_gene: TRBV11-2
j_gene: TRBJ1-2
d_gene: -
abundance: once
CDR3nt: TGTGCCAGCAGCTTATATGGGGGGGCTGGCTACACCTTC
CDR3aa: CASSLYGGAGYTF

v_gene: TRBV13
j_gene: TRBJ2-2
d_gene: -
abundance: -
CDR3nt: TGTGCCAGCAGCTTAGGGGGACACTCGGGCGGGGAGCTGTTTTTT
CDR3aa: CASSLGGHSGGELFF

v_gene: TRBV7-2
j_gene: TRBJ2-2
d_gene: -
abundance: -
CDR3nt: TGTGCCAGCAGCGTAGACTCCAGTGGGCTGTTTTTT
CDR3aa: CASSVDSSGLFF

v_gene: TRBV15
j_gene: TRBJ2-7
d_gene: TRBD2
abundance: -
CDR3nt: TGTGCCACCACAGAGGGGACTAGCGGGAGTATTTTTCCCTTTGGCGAGCAGTACTTC
CDR3aa: CATTEGTSGSIFPFGEQYF

v_gene: TRBV20-1
j_gene: TRBJ1-2
d_gene: -
abundance: -
CDR3nt: TGCAGTGCTAGTGTGCAGGGGCTCACGAGTAAGTATGGCTACACCTTC
CDR3aa: CSASVQGLTSKYGYTF

v_gene: TRBV4-1
j_gene: TRBJ2-3
d_gene: TRBD2
abundance: -
CDR3nt: TGCGCCAGCAGCCGATCAAGGGACGGATCTAGCGGGCCAGATACGCAGTATTTT
CDR3aa: CASSRSRDGSSGPDTQYF

v_gene: TRBV7-2
j_gene: TRBJ2-1
d_gene: TRBD2
abundance: -
CDR3nt: TGTGCCAGCAGCTCAGGACTAGCGGGAAGTCATGAGCAGTTCTTC
CDR3aa: CASSSGLAGSHEQFF

v_gene: TRBV5-6
j_gene: TRBJ1-6
d_gene: TRBD1
abundance: -
CDR3nt: TGTGCCAGCAACGGACAGGGTAATTCACCCCTCCACTTT
CDR3aa: CASNGQGNSPLHF

v_gene: TRBV6-6
j_gene: TRBJ1-1
d_gene: -
abundance: once
CDR3nt: TGTGCCAGCCGGGGAAGTTTGGCCACTGAAGCTTTCTTT
CDR3aa: CASRGSLATEAFF

v_gene: TRBV6-1
j_gene: TRBJ1-1
d_gene: -
abundance: -
CDR3nt: TGTGCCAGCAGTGAAACTTTCGGGGGCACTGAAGCTTTCTTT
CDR3aa: CASSETFGGTEAFF

v_gene: TRBV6-2/TRBV6-3
j_gene: TRBJ1-1
d_gene: -
abundance: few
CDR3nt: TGTGCCAGCAGCCCGCAGGGGAGCAAGTATACTGAAGCTTTCTTT
CDR3aa: CASSPQGSKYTEAFF

v_gene: TRBV4-2
j_gene: TRBJ2-7
d_gene: -
abundance: once
CDR3nt: TGTGCCAGCAGCCAAGAGGTGGGCAGGGTCTACGAGCAGTACTTC
CDR3aa: CASSQEVGRVYEQYF

v_gene: TRBV7-8
j_gene: TRBJ2-2
d_gene: TRBD2
abundance: -
CDR3nt: TGTGCCAGCAGCACTCGACTAGCGGGAGGAACCGGGGAGCTGTTTTTT
CDR3aa: CASSTRLAGGTGELFF

v_gene: TRBV20-1
j_gene: TRBJ2-3
d_gene: -
abundance: -
CDR3nt: TGCAGTGCTAGTCTAGGAAGCACAGATACGCAGTATTTT
CDR3aa: CSASLGSTDTQYF

v_gene: TRBV5-1
j_gene: TRBJ2-7
d_gene: TRBD1
abundance: -
CDR3nt: TGCGCCAGCAGCCGGGACAGGGTGTACGAGCAGTACTTC
CDR3aa: CASSRDRVYEQYF

v_gene: TRBV5-4
j_gene: TRBJ2-2
d_gene: -
abundance: few
CDR3nt: TGTGCCAGCAGCTTGCGGGCTGACACCGGGGAGCTGTTTTTT
CDR3aa: CASSLRADTGELFF

v_gene: TRBV6-5
j_gene: TRBJ2-2
d_gene: TRBD1
abundance: -
CDR3nt: TGTGCCAGCAAGACAGGGACCACCGGGGAGCTGTTTTTT
CDR3aa: CASKTGTTGELFF

v_gene: TRBV6-1
j_gene: TRBJ2-1
d_gene: TRBD2
abundance: -
CDR3nt: TGTGCCAGCAGTGAGGTCGGGCTAGCGGGACACAATGAGCAGTTCTTC
CDR3aa: CASSEVGLAGHNEQFF

v_gene: TRBV4-2
j_gene: TRBJ1-1
d_gene: -
abundance: -
CDR3nt: TGTGCCAGCAGCCAATTGTCTCTAGCTTTCTTT
CDR3aa: CASSQLSLAFF

v_gene: TRBV7-9
j_gene: TRBJ1-1
d_gene: -
abundance: -
CDR3nt: TGTGCCAGCAGCCCCCGCGGAGGGTCTAACACTGAAGCTTTCTTT
CDR3aa: CASSPRGGSNTEAFF

v_gene: TRBV28
j_gene: TRBJ2-7
d_gene: -
abundance: once
CDR3nt: TGTGCCAGCAGTTTGGGGTCGGACGGAGCCTACGAGCAGTACTTC
CDR3aa: CASSLGSDGAYEQYF

v_gene: TRBV29-1
j_gene: TRBJ1-1
d_gene: TRBD1
abundance: -
CDR3nt: TGCAGCGTTCTCCCCCCCCCAGGGGGGAACACTGAAGCTTTCTTT
CDR3aa: CSVLPPPGGNTEAFF

v_gene: TRBV15
j_gene: TRBJ1-2
d_gene: -
abundance: -
CDR3nt: TGTGCCACCTCCGAGACTCGCGGCTATGGCTACACCTTC
CDR3aa: CATSETRGYGYTF

v_gene: TRBV2
j_gene: TRBJ1-1
d_gene: TRBD1
abundance: -
CDR3nt: TGTGCCAGCAGGGACAGGGGGCACACTGAAGCTTTCTTT
CDR3aa: CASRDRGHTEAFF

v_gene: TRBV9
j_gene: TRBJ1-4
d_gene: TRBD1
abundance: -
CDR3nt: TGTGCCAGCAGCGTAGGGGTTGGACAGGGTGGCGAAAAACTGTTTTTT
CDR3aa: CASSVGVGQGGEKLFF

v_gene: TRBV2
j_gene: TRBJ1-2
d_gene: -
abundance: -
CDR3nt: TGTGCCAGCAGGGAAGGAGAGGTTGGCTACACCTTC
CDR3aa: CASREGEVGYTF

v_gene: TRBV12-2
j_gene: TRBJ1-6
d_gene: -
abundance: -
CDR3nt: TGTGCAACCACCATGGAGGGACAGGACTATAATTCACCCCTCCACTTT
CDR3aa: CATTMEGQDYNSPLHF

v_gene: TRBV7-9
j_gene: TRBJ2-5
d_gene: TRBD1
abundance: -
CDR3nt: TGTGCCAGCAGCCCCAGGGGGCCGGAGACCCAGTACTTC
CDR3aa: CASSPRGPETQYF

v_gene: TRBV24-1
j_gene: TRBJ2-1
d_gene: -
abundance: -
CDR3nt: TGTGCCACCAGTGATCCAGTGAACAATGAGCAGTTCTTC
CDR3aa: CATSDPVNNEQFF

v_gene: TRBV9
j_gene: TRBJ2-1
d_gene: -
abundance: -
CDR3nt: TGTGCCAGCAGCCCGGAGGACTCCTCCTACAATGAGCAGTTCTTC
CDR3aa: CASSPEDSSYNEQFF

v_gene: TRBV4-2
j_gene: TRBJ1-2
d_gene: -
abundance: -
CDR3nt: TGTGCCAGCAGCCAAGCCGAGGGCAGTGCAAGCTATGGCTACACCTTC
CDR3aa: CASSQAEGSASYGYTF

v_gene: TRBV4-1
j_gene: TRBJ2-6
d_gene: -
abundance: -
CDR3nt: TGCGCCAGCAGCCAGAAAGCAGCCATGGCATCTGGGGCCAACGTCCTGACTTTC
CDR3aa: CASSQKAAMASGANVLTF

v_gene: TRBV29-1
j_gene: TRBJ1-3
d_gene: -
abundance: -
CDR3nt: TGCAGCGTTGAATCGGGACGGTCCTCTGGAAACACCATATATTTT
CDR3aa: CSVESGRSSGNTIYF

v_gene: TRBV19
j_gene: TRBJ1-5
d_gene: -
abundance: -
CDR3nt: TGTGCCAGTAGTATCTTTAGCCGCACAGGGAACAGAAATCAGCCCCAGCATTTT
CDR3aa: CASSIFSRTGNRNQPQHF

v_gene: TRBV19
j_gene: TRBJ1-5
d_gene: -
abundance: -
CDR3nt: TGTGCCAGTAGCCCCGGACACAGGAATCAGCCCCAGCATTTT
CDR3aa: CASSPGHRNQPQHF

v_gene: TRBV6-1
j_gene: TRBJ2-7
d_gene: -
abundance: -
CDR3nt: TGTGCCAGCAGTGAACTGAGGGATCGGGGGATATTAACCGCCTACGAGCAGTACTTC
CDR3aa: CASSELRDRGILTAYEQYF

v_gene: TRBV2
j_gene: TRBJ1-1
d_gene: TRBD1
abundance: -
CDR3nt: TGTGCCAGCAGACCCGTCGAGACAGGGACCACTGAAGCTTTCTTT
CDR3aa: CASRPVETGTTEAFF

v_gene: TRBV2
j_gene: TRBJ2-5
d_gene: -
abundance: -
CDR3nt: TGTGCCAGCAGTGTCGGACAGCTAGGGACCCAGTACTTC
CDR3aa: CASSVGQLGTQYF

v_gene: TRBV5-1
j_gene: TRBJ1-4
d_gene: TRBD1
abundance: -
CDR3nt: TGCGCCAGCAGCCGGTCGGACAGGGCTGCAACTAATGAAAAACTGTTTTTT
CDR3aa: CASSRSDRAATNEKLFF

v_gene: TRBV7-8
j_gene: TRBJ2-1
d_gene: TRBD2
abundance: -
CDR3nt: TGTGCCAGCAGCTTAGGGGCGGGAGGCCCAACCAAATACAATGAGCAGTTCTTC
CDR3aa: CASSLGAGGPTKYNEQFF

v_gene: TRBV7-9
j_gene: TRBJ1-6
d_gene: -
abundance: -
CDR3nt: TGTGCCAGCAGCTTAAATGAGGGGAATTCACCCCTCCACTTT
CDR3aa: CASSLNEGNSPLHF

v_gene: TRBV7-9
j_gene: TRBJ1-5
d_gene: -
abundance: -
CDR3nt: TGTGCCAGCAGCCCGGGCGGGGTCAATCAGCCCCAGCATTTT
CDR3aa: CASSPGGVNQPQHF

v_gene: TRBV23-1
j_gene: TRBJ2-1
d_gene: TRBD2
abundance: -
CDR3nt: TGCGCCAGCACTAGCGGAGTCTACAATGAGCAGTTCTTC
CDR3aa: CASTSGVYNEQFF

v_gene: TRBV5-1
j_gene: TRBJ1-1
d_gene: TRBD1
abundance: -
CDR3nt: TGCGCCAGCAGCTTGGCCCTCACAGGGGGCACCGCTGAAGCTTTCTTT
CDR3aa: CASSLALTGGTAEAFF

v_gene: TRBV2
j_gene: TRBJ2-5
d_gene: TRBD1
abundance: -
CDR3nt: TGTGCCAGCAGAAGGGGGACAGGGGCCTTTCAAGAGACCCAGTACTTC
CDR3aa: CASRRGTGAFQETQYF

v_gene: TRBV3-1/TRBV3-2
j_gene: TRBJ1-1
d_gene: -
abundance: -
CDR3nt: TGTGCCAGCAGCCAAGTTGGGGAGAACACTGAAGCTTTCTTT
CDR3aa: CASSQVGENTEAFF

v_gene: TRBV12-3/TRBV12-4
j_gene: TRBJ2-7
d_gene: -
abundance: -
CDR3nt: TGTGCCAGCAGTTTTGGCGTTTCCTACGAGCAGTACTTC
CDR3aa: CASSFGVSYEQYF

v_gene: TRBV18
j_gene: TRBJ2-1
d_gene: TRBD1
abundance: -
CDR3nt: TGTGCCAGCTCACCACTAGGACAGGGTGGTAATGAGCAGTTCTTC
CDR3aa: CASSPLGQGGNEQFF

v_gene: TRBV7-9
j_gene: TRBJ1-1
d_gene: TRBD1
abundance: -
CDR3nt: TGTGCCAGCAGCTTAGGAGTTCAGGGGGCGACTGAAGCTTTCTTT
CDR3aa: CASSLGVQGATEAFF

v_gene: TRBV4-2
j_gene: TRBJ2-3
d_gene: TRBD2
abundance: -
CDR3nt: TGTGCCAGCAGCCCAATAGCGGGGGGATCTAGCACAGATACGCAGTATTTT
CDR3aa: CASSPIAGGSSTDTQYF

v_gene: TRBV19
j_gene: TRBJ2-1
d_gene: TRBD1
abundance: -
CDR3nt: TGTGCCAGTAGCCCGGACAGGAGCGCCTACAATGAGCAGTTCTTC
CDR3aa: CASSPDRSAYNEQFF

v_gene: TRBV27
j_gene: TRBJ2-1
d_gene: -
abundance: -
CDR3nt: TGTGCCAGCAGTTTAGTGGGAGTGGTCAACAATGAGCAGTTCTTC
CDR3aa: CASSLVGVVNNEQFF